Each of the 19 T cell receptor beta chains below was sequenced from the same sample in a study of vaccination and CD4 T cells after COVID-19 (dated by TCRdb to the early 2020s). Library preparation employed PCR. Sequencing was carried out with an Illumina iSeq 100. DNA from cultured CD4+ T cells was subjected to TCR sequencing with the Oncomine TCR Beta short-read assay at the Johns Hopkins FTIC core. TCRdb ran its own pipeline on the public reads, namely fastp trimming at Q25 and MiXCR clone calling, and kept in-frame beta chains. Every distinct CDR3 protein forms one entry, paired with its most common genes and DNA. Across this sample there are under 20,000 distinct CDR3 sequences, with 39% seen only once. The ten top clones hold around 6% of the sample. Their specific antigens are unknown. This sample's treatment or condition label indicates: 10-day PBMC culture with coronavirus spike peptide pools or control peptides (ViraFEST assay).

The material was CD4+ T cells from blood, cultured in vitro, obtained before SARS-CoV-2 vaccination. The receptors shown here come from a human donor who had recovered from COVID-19.

This clonotype was recorded a few times. The genes are TRBV20-1 and TRBJ2-1; 8 positions agree with TRBD2. Germline CDR1 is DFQATT and CDR2 is SNEGSKA (reference sequence). This CDR3 comprises 16 residues. After removal of 4 bases from V and 0 bases from J, the junction contained 8 bases not matched to a gene. In DNA, the CDR3 is TGCAGTGCTACGGCGGGGGGTCGCAGCTCCTACAATGAGCAGTTCTTC. It is translated as CSATAGGRSSYNEQFF.

This clonotype showed up just a few times. The chain recombines TRBV5-4 with TRBJ2-5; the match to TRBD2 covers 9 bases. Germline V lookup: CDR1 SGHNT, CDR2 YYREEE (reference sequence). J lost 5 bases, V lost 4 bases, and 9 bases had no gene match. This CDR3 comprises 15 residues. The CDR3 DNA reads TGTGCCAGCAGCCGAGCAGCGGGAGGAGGGGAGACCCAGTACTTC. It yields the protein CASSRAAGGGETQYF. Combining the CDR3 with reference TRBV5-4 and TRBJ2-5 gives the whole variable domain ETGVTQSPTHLIKTRGQQVTLRCSSQSGHNTVSWYQQALGQGPQFIFQYYREEENGRGNFPPRFSGLQFPNYSSELNVNALELDDSALYLCASSRAAGGGETQYFGPGTRLLVL.

The chain is built from TRBV6-2 or TRBV6-3 and TRBJ2-2; possible D gene TRBD1, 6 bases. The CDR3 is made up of 17 amino acids. The ends were cut back, 2 bases at V and 3 bases at J, with 16 bases in the middle. Per the germline V gene, CDR1 is MNHEY and CDR2 is SVGEGT. In DNA, the CDR3 is TGTGCCAGCAGTTACCCGGTAGGGGGAACGGACACCGGGGAGCTGTTTTTT. Residues: CASSYPVGGTDTGELFF.

The chain has TRBV7-2 and TRBJ2-1, with 9 bases that match TRBD2. CDR1 is SGHTA, CDR2 FQGNSA, per germline. The V and J ends lost 4 bases and 4 bases, in that order; junction bases with no gene match: 5. This CDR3 is 15 amino acids long. The CDR3 DNA follows: TGTGCCAGCAGCTCTGGCCTAGCGGGGTACAATGAGCAGTTCTTC. It codes for CASSSGLAGYNEQFF. The full variable domain, with the rest looked up from reference TRBV7-2 and TRBJ2-1, is GAGVSQSPSNKVTEKGKDVELRCDPISGHTALYWYRQSLGQGLEFLIYFQGNSAPDKSGLPSDRFSAERTGGSVSTLTIQRTQQEDSAVYLCASSSGLAGYNEQFFGPGTRLTVL.

The chain couples TRBV2 to TRBJ2-1, with TRBD1 matching 7 bases. J lost 15 bases, V lost 3 bases, and 11 bases had no gene match. This CDR3 is built from 13 residues. Germline CDR1 is SNHLY and CDR2 is FYNNEI. The CDR3 DNA follows: TGTGCCAGCAGTGACGGGACAGCCTCACTGGGGTTCTTC. Residues: CASSDGTASLGFF.

V is TRBV7-2 and J is TRBJ2-3, with D possibly being TRBD1 (6 bases). From germline, CDR1 is SGHTA and CDR2 FQGNSA. The CDR3 is 13 amino acids. Trimming left V 2 bases short and J 4 bases short, with 7 bases between. The CDR3: CASSLQGPDTQYF. The CDR3 region has the DNA TGTGCCAGCAGCTTACAGGGGCCAGATACGCAGTATTTT. Supplemented by reference TRBV7-2 and TRBJ2-3, the full variable domain reads GAGVSQSPSNKVTEKGKDVELRCDPISGHTALYWYRQSLGQGLEFLIYFQGNSAPDKSGLPSDRFSAERTGGSVSTLTIQRTQQEDSAVYLCASSLQGPDTQYFGPGTRLTVL.

This sequence joins TRBV6-2 or TRBV6-3 and TRBJ2-1; D not resolved. The CDR3 runs to 12 residues. V was cut by 5 bases and J by 7 bases, with 9 bases left in between. Germline CDR1 is MNHEY and CDR2 is SVGEGT. As DNA, the CDR3 is TGTGCCAGCAGTCAGACATGGAATGAGCAGTTCTTC. Its protein is CASSQTWNEQFF.

The chain has TRBV11-3 and TRBJ1-1; D not resolved. The CDR3 runs to 14 residues. Trimming removed 1 base at V and 1 base at J, with 7 bases between. CDR1 SGHNT and CDR2 YENEEA come from the germline V gene. The DNA of the CDR3 is TGTGCCAGCAGCTTAGGACCCGCGAACACTGAAGCTTTCTTT. This gives the protein CASSLGPANTEAFF.

In its sample, this clonotype was seen a few times. The V gene is TRBV15, the J gene TRBJ1-5; maybe TRBD1 (5 bases). CDR1 is LNHNV, CDR2 YYDKDF, per germline (reference sequence). The CDR3 spans 15 residues. Trimming left V 0 bases short and J 5 bases short, with 11 bases between. The CDR3 DNA reads TGTGCCACCAGCAGAGAATCGTGGGGGGATCAGCCCCAGCATTTT. It encodes CATSRESWGDQPQHF.

This clonotype turned up a few times. This chain connects TRBV7-2 to TRBJ1-6; TRBD1 aligns across 10 bases. CDR1 is SGHTA and CDR2 is FQGNSA in the germline V gene. The CDR3 length is 16 residues. V trimming: 5 bases; J trimming: 7 bases; junction bases outside the gene matches: 8. CDR3 region: CASSPRQGAGNSPLHF. The CDR3 DNA reads TGTGCCAGCAGCCCCAGACAGGGGGCCGGGAATTCACCCCTCCACTTT.

This rearrangement joins TRBV6-1 to TRBJ1-5, with D maybe TRBD1 (5 bases). V was cut by 4 bases and J by 2 bases, with 15 bases left in between. CDR1 and CDR2 (germline): MNHNS, SASEGT. This CDR3 has 16 residues. The CDR3 sequence is CASSAGRGGGNQPQHF. The CDR3 nucleotides are TGTGCCAGCAGTGCTGGGAGGGGTGGTGGCAATCAGCCCCAGCATTTT.

This clonotype was seen only a few times. The junction departs from the called germline gene at one end, perhaps through a read error. The chain employs TRBV6-5 and TRBJ2-5, with 9 bases that match TRBD1. In germline, CDR1 is MNHEY, CDR2 SVGAGI. This CDR3 comprises 15 residues. DNA of the CDR3: TGTGCCAGCACTTACGCCGGGGACAGGGAGGAGACCCAGTACTTC. Protein product: CASTYAGDREETQYF.

There are a few counts of this clonotype. The V call is TRBV28, the J call TRBJ1-1; D call uncertain. CDR1 is MDHEN, CDR2 SYDVKM, per germline. This CDR3 is 14 amino acids long. Trimming took off 10 bases at V and 5 bases at J, with 20 bases between the two ends. CDR3: CATQTNGVRTEAFF. DNA of the CDR3: TGTGCCACCCAAACTAATGGGGTTAGGACTGAAGCTTTCTTT.

This clonotype showed up just a few times. V usage is TRBV28 and J usage is TRBJ1-2, with D tentatively TRBD1 (5 bases). The V gene's germline CDR1 is MDHEN and CDR2 SYDVKM. CDR3 size: 13 residues. Trimming removed 6 bases at V and 5 bases at J, with 13 bases between. The CDR3 DNA reads TGTGCCAGCAGATCTGACAGACTATATGGCTACACCTTC. Amino acids: CASRSDRLYGYTF.

This clonotype was counted only a few times. The chain employs TRBV7-2 and TRBJ2-7; TRBD2 is a possible D gene (6 bases). Germline V gene sequence: CDR1 SGHTA, CDR2 FQGNSA. V was shortened by 5 bases and J by 2 bases, with 16 bases between the two germline ends. The CDR3 extends over 15 amino acids. The DNA of the CDR3 is TGTGCCAGCAGCGCACCGGGACTGCCGACCTACGAGCAGTACTTC. It translates to CASSAPGLPTYEQYF.

The chain joins TRBV10-3 to TRBJ1-1, with D possibly being TRBD1 (6 bases). The CDR3 spans 13 residues. The V gene lost 8 bases and the J gene lost 3 bases, with 13 bases spanning the gap. Germline loops: CDR1 ENHRY, CDR2 SYGVKD. CDR3 residues: CAISTGTHTEAFF. CDR3 coding DNA: TGTGCCATCTCTACCGGGACACACACTGAAGCTTTCTTT.

The J gene is TRBJ2-5, the V gene TRBV15; 8 nucleotides match TRBD2. The CDR3 extends over 16 amino acids. Germline CDR1 reads LNHNV; CDR2 reads YYDKDF (reference sequence). V trimming: 0 bases; J trimming: 4 bases; junction bases outside the gene matches: 7. CDR3 region: CATSRDPGGGLETQYF. CDR3 nucleotide sequence: TGTGCCACCAGCAGAGATCCGGGGGGGGGCCTAGAGACCCAGTACTTC.

The rearrangement uses TRBV5-4 and TRBJ1-2; tentatively, D is TRBD1 (5 bases). CDR1 SGHNT and CDR2 YYREEE come from the germline V gene (reference sequence). The CDR3 runs to 14 residues. The germline V and J ends were trimmed by 4 bases and 8 bases, with 18 bases remaining between them. The CDR3 region has the DNA TGTGCCAGCAGCCCGGGGGGGTTTCGGGAAGGCTACACCTTC. Its translation is CASSPGGFREGYTF.

This clonotype came up a few times. V and J are TRBV27 and TRBJ1-2, with TRBD1 identical over 7 bases. Germline V gene data show CDR1 as MNHEY and CDR2 as SMNVEV (reference sequence). This CDR3 is built from 16 residues. The V and J ends lost 4 bases and 0 bases, in that order; junction bases with no gene match: 8. CDR3 sequence reads: CASSSLNRGTNYGYTF. CDR3 nucleotide sequence: TGTGCCAGCAGTTCTCTTAACAGGGGAACTAACTATGGCTACACCTTC.